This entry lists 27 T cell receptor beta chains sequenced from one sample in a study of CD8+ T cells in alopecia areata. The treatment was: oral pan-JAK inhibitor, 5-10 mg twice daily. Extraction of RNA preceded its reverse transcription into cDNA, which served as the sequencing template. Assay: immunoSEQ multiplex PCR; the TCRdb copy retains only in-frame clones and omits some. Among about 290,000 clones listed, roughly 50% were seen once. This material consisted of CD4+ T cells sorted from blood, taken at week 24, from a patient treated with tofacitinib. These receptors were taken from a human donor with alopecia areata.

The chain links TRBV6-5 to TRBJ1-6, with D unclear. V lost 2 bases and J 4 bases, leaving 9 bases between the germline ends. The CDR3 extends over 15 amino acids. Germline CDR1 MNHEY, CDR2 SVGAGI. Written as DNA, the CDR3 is TGTGCCAGCAGTTACGAGTCCCGTTATAATTCACCCCTCCACTTT. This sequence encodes CASSYESRYNSPLHF.

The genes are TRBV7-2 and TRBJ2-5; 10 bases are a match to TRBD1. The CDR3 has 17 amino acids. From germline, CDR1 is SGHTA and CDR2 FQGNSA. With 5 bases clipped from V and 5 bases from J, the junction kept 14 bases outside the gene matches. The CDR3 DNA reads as TGTGCCAGCAGCCTGCTCGGGACAGGGGAGATTGGGGAGACCCAGTACTTC. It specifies CASSLLGTGEIGETQYF.

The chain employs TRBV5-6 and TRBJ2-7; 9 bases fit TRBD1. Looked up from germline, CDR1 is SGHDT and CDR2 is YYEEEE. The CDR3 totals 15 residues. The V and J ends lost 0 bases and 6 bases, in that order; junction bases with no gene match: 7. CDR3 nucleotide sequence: TGTGCCAGCAGCTTGGACTACAGGACAGGGGCCGAGCAGTACTTC. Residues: CASSLDYRTGAEQYF.

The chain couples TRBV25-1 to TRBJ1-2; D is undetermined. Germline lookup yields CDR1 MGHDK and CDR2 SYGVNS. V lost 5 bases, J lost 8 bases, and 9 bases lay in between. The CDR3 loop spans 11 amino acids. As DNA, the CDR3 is TGTGCCAGCAGTCGGAAAGGGGGCTACACCTTC. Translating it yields CASSRKGGYTF.

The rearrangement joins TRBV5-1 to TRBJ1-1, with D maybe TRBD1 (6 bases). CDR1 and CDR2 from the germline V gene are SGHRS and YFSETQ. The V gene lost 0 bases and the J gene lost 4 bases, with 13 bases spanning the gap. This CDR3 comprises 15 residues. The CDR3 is CASSLEQGSVTEAFF. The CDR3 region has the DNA TGCGCCAGCAGCTTGGAACAGGGATCTGTCACTGAAGCTTTCTTT.

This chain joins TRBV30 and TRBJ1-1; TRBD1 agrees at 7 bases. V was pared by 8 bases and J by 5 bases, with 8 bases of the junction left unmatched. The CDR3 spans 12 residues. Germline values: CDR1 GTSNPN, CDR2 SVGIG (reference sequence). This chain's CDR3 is CARGDRTTEAFF. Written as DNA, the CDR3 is TGTGCCAGAGGGGACAGAACTACTGAAGCTTTCTTT.

Here the CDR3 DNA reads TGTGCCTGGTTCAACTACAATGAGCAGTTCTTC. Its protein is CAWFNYNEQFF. This chain links TRBV30 with TRBJ2-1; D is undetermined. Germline V lookup: CDR1 GTSNPN, CDR2 SVGIG (reference sequence). Trimming stripped 5 bases from V and 3 bases from J, with 5 bases between. The CDR3 runs to 11 residues.

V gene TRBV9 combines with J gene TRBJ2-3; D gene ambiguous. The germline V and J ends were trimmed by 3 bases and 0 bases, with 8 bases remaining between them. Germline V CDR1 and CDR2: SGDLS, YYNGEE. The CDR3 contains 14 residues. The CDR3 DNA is TGTGCCAGCAGCGGACGCCTTAGCACAGATACGCAGTATTTT. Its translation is CASSGRLSTDTQYF. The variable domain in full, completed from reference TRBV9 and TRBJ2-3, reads DSGVTQTPKHLITATGQRVTLRCSPRSGDLSVYWYQQSLDQGLQFLIQYYNGEERAKGNILERFSAQQFPDLHSELNLSSLELGDSALYFCASSGRLSTDTQYFGPGTRLTVL.

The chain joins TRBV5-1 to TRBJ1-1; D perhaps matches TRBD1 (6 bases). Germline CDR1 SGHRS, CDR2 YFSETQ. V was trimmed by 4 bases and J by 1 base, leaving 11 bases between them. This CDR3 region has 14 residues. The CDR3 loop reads CASSPRQANTEAFF. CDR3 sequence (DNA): TGCGCCAGCAGCCCAAGACAGGCGAACACTGAAGCTTTCTTT.

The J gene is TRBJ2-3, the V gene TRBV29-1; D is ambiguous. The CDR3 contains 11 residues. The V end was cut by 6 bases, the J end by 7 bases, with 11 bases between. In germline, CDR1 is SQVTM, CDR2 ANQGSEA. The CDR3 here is CSVRTLNTQYF. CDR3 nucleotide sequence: TGCAGCGTCCGCACCCTGAATACGCAGTATTTT.

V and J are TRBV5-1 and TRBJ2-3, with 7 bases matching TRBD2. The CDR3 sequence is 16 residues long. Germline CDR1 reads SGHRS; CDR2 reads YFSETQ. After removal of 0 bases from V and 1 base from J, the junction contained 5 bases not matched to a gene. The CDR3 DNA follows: TGCGCCAGCAGCTTGGCCAGGCTAGCGGGCACAGATACGCAGTATTTT. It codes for CASSLARLAGTDTQYF.

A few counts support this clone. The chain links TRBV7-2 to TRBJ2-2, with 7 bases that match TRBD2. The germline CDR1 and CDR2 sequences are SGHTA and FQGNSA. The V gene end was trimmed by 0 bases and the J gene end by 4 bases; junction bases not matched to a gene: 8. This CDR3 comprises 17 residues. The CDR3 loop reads CASSLAPQLARTGELFF. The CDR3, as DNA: TGTGCCAGCAGCTTAGCACCCCAACTAGCGCGCACCGGGGAGCTGTTTTTT. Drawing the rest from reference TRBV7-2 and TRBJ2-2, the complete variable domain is GAGVSQSPSNKVTEKGKDVELRCDPISGHTALYWYRQSLGQGLEFLIYFQGNSAPDKSGLPSDRFSAERTGGSVSTLTIQRTQQEDSAVYLCASSLAPQLARTGELFFGEGSRLTVL.

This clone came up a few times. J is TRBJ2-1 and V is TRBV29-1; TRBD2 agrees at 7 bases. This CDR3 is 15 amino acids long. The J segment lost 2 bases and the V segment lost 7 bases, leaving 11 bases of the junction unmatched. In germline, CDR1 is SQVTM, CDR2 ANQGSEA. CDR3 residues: CSGGKAGSTYNEQFF. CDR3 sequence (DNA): TGCAGCGGCGGAAAAGCGGGGAGTACCTACAATGAGCAGTTCTTC.

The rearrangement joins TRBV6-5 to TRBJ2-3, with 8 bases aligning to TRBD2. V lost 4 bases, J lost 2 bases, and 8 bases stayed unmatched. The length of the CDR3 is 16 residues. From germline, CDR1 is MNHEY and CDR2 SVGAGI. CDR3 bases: TGTGCCAGCAGTTTGACTAGCGCAGGTCACACAGATACGCAGTATTTT. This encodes CASSLTSAGHTDTQYF.

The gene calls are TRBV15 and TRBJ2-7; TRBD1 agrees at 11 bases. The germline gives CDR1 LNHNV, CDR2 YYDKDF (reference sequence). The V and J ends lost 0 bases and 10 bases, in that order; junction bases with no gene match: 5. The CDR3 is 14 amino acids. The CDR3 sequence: CATSRDWDRGNQYF. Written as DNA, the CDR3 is TGTGCCACCAGCAGAGATTGGGACAGGGGGAACCAGTACTTC.

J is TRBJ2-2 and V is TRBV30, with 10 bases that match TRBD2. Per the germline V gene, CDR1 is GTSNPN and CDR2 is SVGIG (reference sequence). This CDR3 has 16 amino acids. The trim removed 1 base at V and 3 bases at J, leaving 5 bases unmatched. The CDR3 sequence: CAWSGAGGLHTGELFF. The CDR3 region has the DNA TGTGCCTGGAGTGGAGCGGGGGGGCTGCACACCGGGGAGCTGTTTTTT.

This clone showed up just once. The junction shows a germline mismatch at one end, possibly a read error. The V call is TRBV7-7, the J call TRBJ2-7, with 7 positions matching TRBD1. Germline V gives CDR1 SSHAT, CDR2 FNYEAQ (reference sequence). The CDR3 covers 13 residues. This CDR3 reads CASSRDRVAEQYF. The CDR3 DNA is TGTGCTAGCAGCAGAGACAGGGTAGCCGAGCAGTACTTC.

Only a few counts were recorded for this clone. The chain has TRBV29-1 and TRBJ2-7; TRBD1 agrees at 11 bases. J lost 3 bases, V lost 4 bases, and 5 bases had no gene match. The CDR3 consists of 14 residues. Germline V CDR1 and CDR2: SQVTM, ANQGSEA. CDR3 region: CSVGGTGGFYEQYF. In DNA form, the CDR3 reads TGCAGCGTTGGCGGGACAGGGGGTTTCTACGAGCAGTACTTC.

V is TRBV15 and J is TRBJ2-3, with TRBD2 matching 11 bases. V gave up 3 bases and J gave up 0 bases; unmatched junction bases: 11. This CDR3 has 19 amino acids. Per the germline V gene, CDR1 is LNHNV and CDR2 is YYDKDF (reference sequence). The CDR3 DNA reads TGTGCCACCAGCAGGAAACAGACGGGACTAGCGGCAAGCACAGATACGCAGTATTTT. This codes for CATSRKQTGLAASTDTQYF.

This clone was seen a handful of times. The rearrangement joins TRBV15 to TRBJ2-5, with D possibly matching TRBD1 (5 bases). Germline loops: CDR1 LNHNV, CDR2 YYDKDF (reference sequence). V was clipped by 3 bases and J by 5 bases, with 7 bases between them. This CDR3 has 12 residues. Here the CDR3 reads CATSSWGETQYF. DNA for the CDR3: TGTGCCACCAGCAGTTGGGGCGAGACCCAGTACTTC.

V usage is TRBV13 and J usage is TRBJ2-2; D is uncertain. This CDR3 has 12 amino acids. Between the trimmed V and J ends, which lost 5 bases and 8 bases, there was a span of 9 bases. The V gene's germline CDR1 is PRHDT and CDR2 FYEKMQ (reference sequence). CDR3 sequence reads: CASSPRSGELFF. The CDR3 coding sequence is TGTGCCAGCAGCCCCAGGAGTGGGGAGCTGTTTTTT.

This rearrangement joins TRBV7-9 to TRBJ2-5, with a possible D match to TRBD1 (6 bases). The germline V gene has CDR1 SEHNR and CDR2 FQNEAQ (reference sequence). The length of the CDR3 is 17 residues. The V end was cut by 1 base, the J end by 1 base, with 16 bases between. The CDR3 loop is CASSLVQGTLGQETQYF. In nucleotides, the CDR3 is TGTGCCAGCAGCTTAGTACAGGGCACGCTAGGCCAAGAGACCCAGTACTTC.

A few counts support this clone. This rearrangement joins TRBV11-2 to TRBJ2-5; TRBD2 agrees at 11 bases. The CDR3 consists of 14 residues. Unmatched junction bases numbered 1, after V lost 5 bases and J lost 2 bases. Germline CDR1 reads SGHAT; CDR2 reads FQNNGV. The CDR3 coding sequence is TGTGCCAGCAGCCCTAGCGGGGGGCAAGAGACCCAGTACTTC. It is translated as CASSPSGGQETQYF.

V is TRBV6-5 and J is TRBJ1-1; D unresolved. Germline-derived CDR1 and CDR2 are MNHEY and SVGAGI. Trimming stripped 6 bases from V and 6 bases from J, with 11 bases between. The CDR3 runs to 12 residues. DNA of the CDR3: TGTGCCAGCAGCACGAACAGAGCTGAAGCTTTCTTT. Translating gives CASSTNRAEAFF.

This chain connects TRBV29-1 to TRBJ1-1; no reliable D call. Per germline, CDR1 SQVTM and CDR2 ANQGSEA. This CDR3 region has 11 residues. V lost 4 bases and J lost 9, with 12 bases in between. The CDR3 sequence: CSVGGRAKAFF. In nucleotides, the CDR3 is TGCAGCGTTGGCGGCCGGGCTAAAGCTTTCTTT.

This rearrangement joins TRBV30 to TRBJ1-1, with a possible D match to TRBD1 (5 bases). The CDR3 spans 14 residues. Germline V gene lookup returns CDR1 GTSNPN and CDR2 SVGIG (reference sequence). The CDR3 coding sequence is TGTGCGTCGGGACTCACTGGGGCTGCACCTGAAGCTTTCTTT. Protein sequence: CASGLTGAAPEAFF.

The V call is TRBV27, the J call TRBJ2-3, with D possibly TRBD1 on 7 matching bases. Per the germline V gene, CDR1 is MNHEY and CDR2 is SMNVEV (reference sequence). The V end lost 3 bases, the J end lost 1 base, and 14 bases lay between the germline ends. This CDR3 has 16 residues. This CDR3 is CASSFLQGGGTDTQYF. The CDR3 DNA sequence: TGTGCCAGCAGTTTCCTCCAGGGGGGTGGCACAGATACGCAGTATTTT.